What follows are 14 T cell receptor beta chains derived from one specimen sequenced in a study of T-cell reconstitution after alpha-beta-depleted transplantation in children. Researchers prepared the TCRbeta library using unique molecular identifiers, the study reports. TCRdb re-derived calls from the PCR reads in MiXCR, one entry per CDR3 protein. The profile shows about 200,000 distinct CDR3 sequences, roughly a sixth of them singletons. Specimen: PBMCs, mostly from graft donor cells, collected 360 days after TCRalphabeta/CD19-depleted stem cell transplant. Receptor source: a male patient aged 2 to 10 who had a stem cell transplant for acute lymphoblastic leukemia, so the T cells may come from the graft donor.

The rearrangement links TRBV4-1 to TRBJ2-6; D gene unclear. V was trimmed by 0 bases and J by 0 bases, leaving 6 bases between them. Germline V CDR1 and CDR2: MGHRA, YSYEKL. The CDR3 is 16 amino acids. The CDR3, as DNA: TGCGCCAGCAGCCAAGAGGAAGTCTCTGGGGCCAACGTCCTGACTTTC. It codes for CASSQEEVSGANVLTF.

This clonotype is judged medium-sized. This sequence joins TRBV4-3 and TRBJ2-3, with 8 bases that match TRBD2. Germline V gives CDR1 LGHNA, CDR2 YSLEER. This CDR3 spans 14 amino acids. Trimming removed 4 bases from V and 8 bases from J; junction bases left unmatched: 8. The CDR3 region is CASSRSGDLTTQYF. The CDR3 nucleotides read TGCGCCAGCAGCCGTAGCGGGGACCTGACTACGCAGTATTTT.

With regard to this clonotype: Germline and junction disagree at one end, which may indicate a read error. The J gene is TRBJ1-1, the V gene TRBV2, with D hard to call. The CDR3 extends over 13 amino acids. Germline V gene lookup returns CDR1 SNHLY and CDR2 FYNNEI. CDR3 sequence (DNA): TGTGTCAGCAATCCGGCAATGAACACTGAAGCTTTCTTT. This sequence encodes CVSNPAMNTEAFF.

This chain uses TRBV20-1 with TRBJ2-5; possibly TRBD1 for D (6 bases). The CDR3 runs 13 residues. Per germline, CDR1 DFQATT and CDR2 SNEGSKA (reference sequence). V gave up 5 bases and J gave up 0 bases, with 10 bases separating them. CDR3 amino acids: CSAGYRDQETQYF. CDR3 bases: TGCAGTGCTGGTTACAGGGACCAAGAGACCCAGTACTTC.

The chain joins TRBV27 to TRBJ2-7, with TRBD1 matching over 7 bases. The V gene's germline CDR1 is MNHEY and CDR2 SMNVEV (reference sequence). The V gene end was trimmed by 6 bases and the J gene end by 0 bases; junction bases not matched to a gene: 8. This CDR3 has 15 amino acids. CDR3 sequence (DNA): TGTGCCAGCAGCTTGGACAGGATCACCTCCTACGAGCAGTACTTC. This translates into CASSLDRITSYEQYF.

CDR3 DNA sequence: TGTGCCAGCAGCTTAGGGACTAGCGGGGGGGCCTACGAGCAGTACTTC. It specifies CASSLGTSGGAYEQYF. The rearrangement links TRBV7-2 to TRBJ2-7; 15 bases fit TRBD2. Germline V gives CDR1 SGHTA, CDR2 FQGNSA. The junction had 0 bases not matched to a gene; V was cut back by 1 base and J by 2 bases. This CDR3 has 16 residues.

This clonotype was counted a single time. The rearrangement links TRBV11-2 to TRBJ2-3; D ambiguous. This CDR3 comprises 15 residues. Trimming shortened V by 7 bases and J by 0 bases, and 14 bases separated the two germline ends. CDR1 is SGHAT and CDR2 is FQNNGV in the germline V gene. As DNA, the CDR3 is TGTGCCAGCATCCCTTTCGCGGTCAGCACAGATACGCAGTATTTT. This sequence encodes CASIPFAVSTDTQYF.

This clonotype was seen a few times. This chain connects TRBV7-9 to TRBJ2-3; 9 nucleotides line up with TRBD2. Germline V lookup: CDR1 SEHNR, CDR2 FQNEAQ (reference sequence). CDR3 length: 17 residues. J lost 6 bases, V lost 5 bases, and 15 bases had no gene match. CDR3 amino acids: CASSPEVAGAFTDTQYF. The CDR3 DNA is TGTGCCAGCAGCCCCGAGGTAGCGGGGGCGTTTACGGATACGCAGTATTTT. Full variable domain (missing parts from reference TRBV7-9 and TRBJ2-3): DTGVSQNPRHKITKRGQNVTFRCDPISEHNRLYWYRQTLGQGPEFLTYFQNEAQLEKSRLLSDRFSAERPKGSFSTLEIQRTEQGDSAMYLCASSPEVAGAFTDTQYFGPGTRLTVL.

The J gene is TRBJ2-7, the V gene TRBV12-3 or TRBV12-4, with D maybe TRBD1 (5 bases). The V gene lost 3 bases and the J gene lost 2 bases, with 17 bases spanning the gap. This CDR3 is 16 amino acids long. CDR3 protein: CASSFNWGRSAYEQYF. The CDR3 bases are TGTGCCAGCAGTTTCAATTGGGGCAGATCAGCCTACGAGCAGTACTTC.

This clonotype was seen only a few times. The CDR3 DNA is TGCGCCAGCAGCTTGGACGGTTATCAGCCCCAGCATTTT. It yields the protein CASSLDGYQPQHF. The chain carries TRBV5-1 and TRBJ1-5; no firm D call. This CDR3 is 13 amino acids long. Germline-derived CDR1 and CDR2 are SGHRS and YFSETQ. Trimming stripped 0 bases from V and 5 bases from J, with 6 bases between. The whole variable domain, filled in from reference TRBV5-1 and TRBJ1-5, reads KAGVTQTPRYLIKTRGQQVTLSCSPISGHRSVSWYQQTPGQGLQFLFEYFSETQRNKGNFPGRFSGRQFSNSRSEMNVSTLELGDSALYLCASSLDGYQPQHFGDGTRLSIL.

The DNA for the CDR3 is TGTGCCAGTAGTATTCAGGGGCCCAGCAGCTCCTACAATGAGCAGTTCTTC. Its protein is CASSIQGPSSSYNEQFF. The chain links TRBV19 to TRBJ2-1; TRBD1 is a possible D gene (6 bases). The CDR3 extends over 17 amino acids. CDR1 is LNHDA, CDR2 SQIVND, per germline (reference sequence). Trimming shortened V by 3 bases and J by 0 bases, and 15 bases separated the two germline ends.

The chain recombines TRBV7-8 with TRBJ1-5, with 9 bases matching TRBD1. Germline V CDR1 and CDR2: SGHVS, FQNEAQ. Trimming at V came to 5 bases and at J to 5 bases, leaving 7 bases not matched to a gene. The CDR3 consists of 15 residues. This CDR3 reads CASSNRGLRDQPQHF. The DNA of the CDR3 is TGTGCCAGCAGCAACAGGGGGCTGAGGGATCAGCCCCAGCATTTT.

This clonotype was detected many times. This chain connects TRBV12-3 or TRBV12-4 to TRBJ2-1, with 9 bases matching TRBD1. Trimming took 2 bases from V and 7 from J; bases not matched to a gene: 12. The CDR3 runs to 17 residues. Written as DNA, the CDR3 is TGTGCCAGCAGTTTATCGGCAAGGGGACAGGGTATGAATGAGCAGTTCTTC. Amino acid sequence: CASSLSARGQGMNEQFF.

This chain links TRBV29-1 with TRBJ2-2; D is undetermined. The CDR3 loop spans 17 amino acids. The germline CDR1 and CDR2 sequences are SQVTM and ANQGSEA. Trimming took 1 base from V and 4 from J, leaving 19 bases between them. The CDR3 nucleotides are TGCAGCGTTGAAGGGGTAGGAACAAGGGCCGGCACCGGGGAGCTGTTTTTT. This gives the protein CSVEGVGTRAGTGELFF.